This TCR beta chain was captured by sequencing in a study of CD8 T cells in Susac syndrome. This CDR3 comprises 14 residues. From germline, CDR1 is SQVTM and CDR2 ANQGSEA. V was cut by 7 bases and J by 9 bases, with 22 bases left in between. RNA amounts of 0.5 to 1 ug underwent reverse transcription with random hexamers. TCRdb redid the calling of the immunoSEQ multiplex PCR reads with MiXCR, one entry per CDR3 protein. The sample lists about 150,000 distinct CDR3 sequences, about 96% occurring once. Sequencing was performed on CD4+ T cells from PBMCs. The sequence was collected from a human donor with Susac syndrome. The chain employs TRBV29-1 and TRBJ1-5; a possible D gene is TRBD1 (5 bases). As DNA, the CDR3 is TGCAGCGCCAGTCAAAGCGGGGGGAATGGGCCCCAGCATTTT. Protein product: CSASQSGGNGPQHF.